The clone carrying this TCR beta chain was recorded once. The CDR3 contains 15 residues. CDR1 MDHEN and CDR2 SYDVKM come from the germline V gene. V was pared by 3 bases and J by 7 bases, with 16 bases between. These data belong to a study of blood T cell repertoires in COVID-19. Measured with immunoSEQ multiplex PCR; TCRdb has only the in-frame clones, and not every one. The profile shows under 150,000 clones, about 88% of them singletons. The rearrangement joins TRBV28 to TRBJ1-5; D is perhaps TRBD1 (5 bases). The TCR was taken from a woman in her 70s who had recovered from COVID-19. Material for sequencing was peripheral blood. Here the CDR3 reads CASSLLGQKGQPQHF. Here the CDR3 DNA reads TGTGCCAGCAGTTTGTTGGGGCAAAAGGGACAGCCCCAGCATTTT. Complete variable domain (other parts from reference TRBV28 and TRBJ1-5): DVKVTQSSRYLVKRTGEKVFLECVQDMDHENMFWYRQDPGLGLRLIYFSYDVKMKEKGDIPEGYSVSREKKERFSLILESASTNQTSMYLCASSLLGQKGQPQHFGDGTRLSIL.